The 24 T cell receptor beta chains below all came from one sample that was sequenced in a study of T cell responses to AZD1222 COVID-19 vaccine. Profiled with immunoSEQ multiplex PCR; TCRdb holds only in-frame clones, not every one. The sample yields approximately 89,000 clones, roughly 88% seen once. Sequencing was performed on peripheral blood, taken on day 0 of AZD1222 vaccination. The receptor set was obtained from an adult in good health.

This chain uses TRBV19 with TRBJ1-2; tentatively, D is TRBD1 (6 bases). Germline V gene sequence: CDR1 LNHDA, CDR2 SQIVND (reference sequence). V was shortened by 7 bases and J by 6 bases, with 18 bases between the two germline ends. The CDR3 has 14 residues. CDR3 amino acids: CASKGERYPHGYTF. The CDR3 bases are TGTGCCAGTAAGGGGGAGCGGTACCCTCATGGCTACACCTTC.

This chain links TRBV7-2 with TRBJ1-6, with unresolved D. This CDR3 comprises 15 residues. Germline V gene sequence: CDR1 SGHTA, CDR2 FQGNSA. Trimming shortened V by 2 bases and J by 4 bases, and 9 bases separated the two germline ends. CDR3: CASSLLRGYNSPLHF. CDR3 bases: TGTGCCAGCAGCTTATTGAGAGGGTATAATTCACCCCTCCACTTT.

The J gene is TRBJ1-6, the V gene TRBV7-3; the match to TRBD1 covers 7 bases. The CDR3 consists of 15 residues. Germline CDR1 and CDR2: SGHTA and FQGTGA. V lost 0 bases, J lost 8 bases, and 4 bases stayed unmatched. CDR3 coding DNA: TGTGCCAGCAGCTTAACAGGGGGCGGTCATTCACCCCTCCACTTT. It is translated as CASSLTGGGHSPLHF. Full variable domain (rest looked up from reference TRBV7-3 and TRBJ1-6): GAGVSQTPSNKVTEKGKYVELRCDPISGHTALYWYRQSLGQGPEFLIYFQGTGAADDSGLPNDRFFAVRPEGSVSTLKIQRTERGDSAVYLCASSLTGGGHSPLHFGNGTRLTVT.

The chain has TRBV12-3 or TRBV12-4 and TRBJ2-7, with D possibly being TRBD1 (5 bases). Deletions cut 5 bases from V and 3 bases from J, with 8 bases between. The CDR3 is 12 residues long. CDR3 DNA: TGTGCCAGCAGTCGACAGATCTACGAGCAGTACTTC. Protein product: CASSRQIYEQYF.

The V call is TRBV7-9, the J call TRBJ1-6; D may be TRBD1 (5 bases). With 5 bases removed from V and 6 bases from J, the gap between germline ends came to 11 bases. This CDR3 has 14 residues. CDR1 SEHNR and CDR2 FQNEAQ come from the germline V gene (reference sequence). As DNA, the CDR3 is TGTGCCAGCAGCCTTTCTGGGACTAATTCACCCCTCCACTTT. Protein sequence: CASSLSGTNSPLHF.

This clone appeared a single time. The chain uses TRBV20-1 and TRBJ2-7; D remains unclear. Germline CDR1 is DFQATT and CDR2 is SNEGSKA (reference sequence). The CDR3 spans 11 residues. Trimming took off 3 bases at V and 3 bases at J, with 6 bases between the two ends. Written as DNA, the CDR3 is TGCAGTGCTAGTAAGGACTACGAGCAGTACTTC. Amino acids: CSASKDYEQYF.

This clone was counted a single time. This could be a read error, since a much larger clone is one nucleotide away. This sample also contains other DNA sequences that code for the same CDR3. The genes are TRBV19 and TRBJ1-2, with 7 nucleotides matching TRBD1. CDR3 length equals 14 residues. Germline CDR1 LNHDA, CDR2 SQIVND (reference sequence). With V trimmed by 0 bases and J by 8 bases, 6 bases remained unmatched. In DNA, the CDR3 is TGTGCCAGTAGTATAGATCGACAGGGAGGCGGCTACACCTTC. Translation: CASSIDRQGGGYTF. The variable domain in full, with the rest retrieved from reference TRBV19 and TRBJ1-2, is DGGITQSPKYLFRKEGQNVTLSCEQNLNHDAMYWYRQDPGQGLRLIYYSQIVNDFQKGDIAEGYSVSREKKESFPLTVTSAQKNPTAFYLCASSIDRQGGGYTFGSGTRLTVV.

V gene TRBV5-1 combines with J gene TRBJ2-7; TRBD1 matches at 9 bases. CDR1 and CDR2 from the germline V gene are SGHRS and YFSETQ. This CDR3 has 16 residues. The V gene end was trimmed by 2 bases and the J gene end by 6 bases; junction bases not matched to a gene: 12. CDR3 sequence: CASSLGVGTGNAEQYF. CDR3 DNA sequence: TGCGCCAGCAGCTTAGGGGTGGGGACAGGGAATGCCGAGCAGTACTTC.

This clone was found a few times. The chain links TRBV6-6 to TRBJ2-1, with 14 bases lining up with TRBD2. The CDR3 sequence is 18 residues long. The germline CDR1 and CDR2 sequences are MNHNY and SVGAGI (reference sequence). Germline trimming cut 5 bases from V and 2 bases from J; bases unmatched to any gene: 8. The CDR3 bases are TGTGCCAGCAGTCCTCCGACTAGCGGGGGGGCGGCCTACAATGAGCAGTTCTTC. Protein sequence: CASSPPTSGGAAYNEQFF.

V gene TRBV5-1 combines with J gene TRBJ2-7; possibly TRBD2 for D (6 bases). Trimming took off 2 bases at V and 0 bases at J, with 15 bases between the two ends. Germline loops: CDR1 SGHRS, CDR2 YFSETQ. The CDR3 is 16 residues long. CDR3 sequence: CASSFGSEGPSYEQYF. CDR3 sequence (DNA): TGCGCCAGCAGCTTCGGGTCGGAGGGGCCCTCCTACGAGCAGTACTTC.

V usage is TRBV5-1 and J usage is TRBJ1-4, with D unclear. CDR3 size: 14 residues. Germline CDR1 reads SGHRS; CDR2 reads YFSETQ. V lost 5 bases, J lost 3 bases, and 11 bases lay in between. The CDR3 spells CASRGLGSNEKLFF. CDR3 nucleotide sequence: TGCGCCAGCAGGGGTTTAGGCTCTAATGAAAAACTGTTTTTT.

The rearrangement joins TRBV27 to TRBJ1-2, with D tentatively TRBD1 (5 bases). Germline V CDR1 and CDR2: MNHEY, SMNVEV (reference sequence). With 0 bases removed from V and 8 bases from J, the gap between germline ends came to 16 bases. The CDR3 is 15 residues long. DNA for the CDR3: TGTGCCAGCAGTTTATCCCAGGGAAGAACTATGGGCTACACCTTC. Its protein is CASSLSQGRTMGYTF.

The chain couples TRBV7-9 to TRBJ1-1; tentatively, D is TRBD1 (5 bases). V shed 3 bases and J shed 7 bases, with 18 bases lying between them. Germline V gene data show CDR1 as SEHNR and CDR2 as FQNEAQ (reference sequence). The length of the CDR3 is 15 residues. The CDR3 DNA follows: TGTGCCAGCAGCTTGGGGGTGGGGCTGTTCAGTGAAGCTTTCTTT. Residues: CASSLGVGLFSEAFF.

V usage is TRBV7-8 and J usage is TRBJ1-1; D not certain. The CDR3 runs to 15 residues. Germline CDR1 reads SGHVS; CDR2 reads FQNEAQ. V lost 1 base and J 0 bases, leaving 9 bases between the germline ends. CDR3 bases: TGTGCCAGCAGCTTAGGGTTAGGAGTGAACACTGAAGCTTTCTTT. It encodes CASSLGLGVNTEAFF.

Remarks on this clone: The sample holds other DNA sequences that translate to the same CDR3. This chain uses TRBV29-1 with TRBJ1-1; possible D gene TRBD1, 6 bases. CDR1 is SQVTM, CDR2 ANQGSEA, per germline. The CDR3 consists of 13 residues. V dropped 6 bases and J dropped 5 bases, with 16 bases sitting between them. In DNA, the CDR3 is TGCAGCGTCGCACAGGGAAGGGGGACTGAAGCTTTCTTT. Its protein is CSVAQGRGTEAFF.

This rearrangement joins TRBV30 to TRBJ1-3, with 8 bases aligning to TRBD1. CDR1 is GTSNPN and CDR2 is SVGIG in the germline V gene (reference sequence). The CDR3 contains 15 residues. The junction had 4 bases not matched to a gene; V was cut back by 3 bases and J by 0 bases. CDR3: CAWSQGAISGNTIYF. The CDR3 region has the DNA TGTGCCTGGAGCCAGGGGGCAATCTCTGGAAACACCATATATTTT.

The chain carries TRBV3-1 (or the pseudogene TRBV3-2) and TRBJ2-3, with 9 bases that match TRBD2. CDR3 length: 15 amino acids. Trimming took 5 bases from V and 5 from J; bases not matched to a gene: 8. Germline V CDR1 and CDR2: LGHDT, YNNKEL (reference sequence). The CDR3 region has the DNA TGTGCCAGCAGCGGGCGGGGGGGCAGGAAAGATACGCAGTATTTT. This codes for CASSGRGGRKDTQYF.

This chain links TRBV4-1 with TRBJ1-1; a possible D gene is TRBD1 (5 bases). The germline V gene has CDR1 MGHRA and CDR2 YSYEKL. This CDR3 comprises 15 residues. The V gene lost 0 bases and the J gene lost 4 bases, with 12 bases spanning the gap. The CDR3 loop is CASSQERVRGTEAFF. The CDR3 DNA is TGCGCCAGCAGCCAAGAGCGAGTGAGGGGCACTGAAGCTTTCTTT.

The CDR3: CASSLQAVSYNSPLHF. DNA of the CDR3: TGTGCCAGCAGCTTGCAGGCGGTGTCCTATAATTCACCCCTCCACTTT. The rearrangement links TRBV7-2 to TRBJ1-6, with no clear D. This CDR3 has 16 residues. The germline V gene has CDR1 SGHTA and CDR2 FQGNSA. The ends were cut back, 3 bases at V and 1 base at J, with 10 bases in the middle. Together with reference TRBV7-2 and TRBJ1-6, the CDR3 gives the full variable domain: GAGVSQSPSNKVTEKGKDVELRCDPISGHTALYWYRQSLGQGLEFLIYFQGNSAPDKSGLPSDRFSAERTGGSVSTLTIQRTQQEDSAVYLCASSLQAVSYNSPLHFGNGTRLTVT.

The chain joins TRBV19 to TRBJ1-3; D gene ambiguous. The CDR3 runs 14 residues. Germline lookup yields CDR1 LNHDA and CDR2 SQIVND (reference sequence). The V end lost 11 bases, the J end lost 4 bases, and 18 bases lay between the germline ends. The CDR3 DNA sequence: TGTGCCTCTATGGGATTTCAAGAAGGAAACACCATATATTTT. Translation: CASMGFQEGNTIYF.

V is TRBV5-1 and J is TRBJ1-3, with unresolved D. CDR1 and CDR2 from the germline V gene are SGHRS and YFSETQ. V was pared by 7 bases and J by 0 bases, with 11 bases between. CDR3 length: 14 amino acids. CDR3 residues: CASRDGVSGNTIYF. DNA for the CDR3: TGCGCCAGCCGGGATGGGGTCTCTGGAAACACCATATATTTT.

The sample holds a few counts of this clone. J is TRBJ1-1 and V is TRBV6-5; D ambiguous. The CDR3 loop spans 13 amino acids. The V gene lost 6 bases and the J gene lost 1 base, with 9 bases spanning the gap. Germline values: CDR1 MNHEY, CDR2 SVGAGI. CDR3: CASRVTKNTEAFF. Written as DNA, the CDR3 is TGTGCCAGCAGAGTGACAAAGAACACTGAAGCTTTCTTT.

The V gene is TRBV11-1, the J gene TRBJ2-7; D unresolved. The V gene's germline CDR1 is SGHAT and CDR2 FQDESV (reference sequence). The V end was cut by 0 bases, the J end by 2 bases, with 8 bases between. The CDR3 runs to 14 residues. The CDR3 loop reads CASSLASGPYEQYF. CDR3 nucleotides: TGTGCCAGCAGCTTAGCCTCCGGCCCCTACGAGCAGTACTTC.

The chain links TRBV6-5 to TRBJ2-7; D is unclear. The CDR3 extends over 13 amino acids. Trimming removed 6 bases from V and 2 bases from J, with 11 bases in between. Germline V gene lookup returns CDR1 MNHEY and CDR2 SVGAGI. The CDR3 DNA sequence: TGTGCCAGCAGCTCACGGCCTACCTACGAGCAGTACTTC. Its translation is CASSSRPTYEQYF.